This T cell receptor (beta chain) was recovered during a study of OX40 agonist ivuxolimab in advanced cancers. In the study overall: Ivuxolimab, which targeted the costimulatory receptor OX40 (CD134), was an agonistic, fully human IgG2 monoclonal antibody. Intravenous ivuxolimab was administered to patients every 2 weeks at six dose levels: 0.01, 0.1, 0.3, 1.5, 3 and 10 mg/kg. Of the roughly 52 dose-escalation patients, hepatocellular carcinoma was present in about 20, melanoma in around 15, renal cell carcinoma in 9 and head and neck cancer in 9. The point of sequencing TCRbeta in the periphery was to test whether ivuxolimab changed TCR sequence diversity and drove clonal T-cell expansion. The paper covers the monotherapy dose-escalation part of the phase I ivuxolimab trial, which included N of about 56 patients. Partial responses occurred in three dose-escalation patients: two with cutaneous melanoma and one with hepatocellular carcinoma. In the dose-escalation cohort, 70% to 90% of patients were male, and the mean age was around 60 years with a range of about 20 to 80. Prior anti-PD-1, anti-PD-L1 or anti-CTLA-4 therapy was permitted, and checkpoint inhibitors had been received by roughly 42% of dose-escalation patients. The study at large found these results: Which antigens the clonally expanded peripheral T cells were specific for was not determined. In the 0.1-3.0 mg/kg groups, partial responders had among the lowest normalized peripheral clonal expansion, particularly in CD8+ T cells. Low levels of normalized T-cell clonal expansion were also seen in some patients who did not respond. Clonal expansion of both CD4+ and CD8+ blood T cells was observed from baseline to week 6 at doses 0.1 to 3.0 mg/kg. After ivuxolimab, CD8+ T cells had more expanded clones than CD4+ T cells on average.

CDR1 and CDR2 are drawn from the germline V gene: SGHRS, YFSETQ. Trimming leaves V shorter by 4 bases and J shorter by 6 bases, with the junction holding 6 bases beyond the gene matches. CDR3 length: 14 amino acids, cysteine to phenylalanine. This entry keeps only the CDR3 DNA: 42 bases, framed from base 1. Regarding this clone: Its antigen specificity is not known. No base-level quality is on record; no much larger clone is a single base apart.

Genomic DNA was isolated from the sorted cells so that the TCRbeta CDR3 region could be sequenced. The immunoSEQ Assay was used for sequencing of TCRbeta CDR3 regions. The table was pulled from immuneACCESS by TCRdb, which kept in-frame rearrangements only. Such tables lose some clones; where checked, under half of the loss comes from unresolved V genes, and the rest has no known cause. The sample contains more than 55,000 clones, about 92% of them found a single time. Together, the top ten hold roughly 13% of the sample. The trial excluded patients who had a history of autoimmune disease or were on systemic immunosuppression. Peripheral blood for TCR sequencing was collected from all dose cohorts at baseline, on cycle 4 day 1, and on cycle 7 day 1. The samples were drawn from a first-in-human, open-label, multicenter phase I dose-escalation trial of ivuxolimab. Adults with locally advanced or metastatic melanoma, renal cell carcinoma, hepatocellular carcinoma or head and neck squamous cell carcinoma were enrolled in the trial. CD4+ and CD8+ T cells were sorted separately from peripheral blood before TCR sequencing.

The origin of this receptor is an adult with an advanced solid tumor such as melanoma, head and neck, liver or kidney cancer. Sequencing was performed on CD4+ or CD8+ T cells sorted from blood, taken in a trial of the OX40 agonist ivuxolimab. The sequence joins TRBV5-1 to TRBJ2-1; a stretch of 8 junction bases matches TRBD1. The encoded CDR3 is CASSAATGGNEQFF. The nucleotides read TGCGCCAGCAGCGCCGCAACAGGGGGCAATGAGCAGTTCTTC.